These T cell receptor beta chains were read from a single sample in a study of T cell repertoires in ileal Crohn's disease. Data came from immunoSEQ multiplex PCR; TCRdb stores just in-frame clones and leaves some out. The profile shows approximately 14,000 clones, nearly 90% of them singletons. The sequenced sample was ileal tissue. These receptors were taken from an adult with Crohn's disease. Each CDR3 is given with its conserved first and last residue. A D gene is named only where the DNA matches it firmly. For some rows the clone size is stated as once, few or many, or as a class when expanded; others skip it.

>TRBJ1-6|TRBD1|TRBV7-2|NA
TGTGCCAGCAGCTTAGTGGGACAGGCATATAATTCACCCCTCCACTTT
CASSLVGQAYNSPLHF
>TRBJ1-6|NA|TRBV18|NA
TGTGCCAGCTCACCACCGGCGGGGCTCGGTTCACCCCTCCACTTT
CASSPPAGLGSPLHF
>TRBJ1-1|TRBD1|TRBV19|NA
TGTGCCAGTAGTACGGGACAGATGAACACTGAAGCTTTCTTT
CASSTGQMNTEAFF
>TRBJ2-7|NA|TRBV29-1|NA
TGCAGCGCGGGTACTAGCTACGAGCAGTACTTC
CSAGTSYEQYF
>TRBJ1-1|NA|TRBV9|NA
TGTGCCAGCAGCGCAGCAGGCGACACTGAAGCTTTCTTT
CASSAAGDTEAFF
>TRBJ1-6|NA|TRBV30|once
TGTGCCTGGAGTGTTATAATTTCCTATAATTCACCCCTCCACTTT
CAWSVIISYNSPLHF
>TRBJ1-1|NA|TRBV7-9|NA
TGTGCCAGCAGCTTACTCCTCGACGGGGAAGCTTTCTTT
CASSLLLDGEAFF
>TRBJ1-6|NA|TRBV6-5|NA
TGTGCCAGCAGTGAATCCCGGAATTCACCCCTCCACTTT
CASSESRNSPLHF
>TRBJ2-7|TRBD2|TRBV14|NA
TGTGCCAGCAGCCGTGTACTAGCGGGAGTTGGCGAGCAGTACTTC
CASSRVLAGVGEQYF
>TRBJ1-1|NA|TRBV4-2|NA
TGTGCCAGCAGGCAAGCGTCGGACAGCCCATACACTGAAGCTTTCTTT
CASRQASDSPYTEAFF
>TRBJ2-1|TRBD2|TRBV6-5|NA
TGTGCCAGCAGTTACTCGAGGGCGGGAGGCAACAATGAGCAGTTCTTC
CASSYSRAGGNNEQFF
>TRBJ1-5|NA|TRBV6-5|NA
TGTGCCAGCAGGCGGGGGAGGGAACAGCCCCAGCATTTT
CASRRGREQPQHF
>TRBJ1-2|TRBD1|TRBV6-1|NA
TGTGCCAGCAGTATGGACAGGGGGCACGGCTACACCTTC
CASSMDRGHGYTF
>TRBJ2-5|NA|TRBV5-1|NA
TGCGCCAGCAGCGCGTACCAAGAGACCCAGTACTTC
CASSAYQETQYF
>TRBJ1-2|TRBD1|TRBV5-4|NA
TGTGCCAGCAGCGTCCCACAGGGGGTGTATGGCTACACCTTC
CASSVPQGVYGYTF
>TRBJ2-5|TRBD2|TRBV18|once
TGTGCCAGCAGTAGCGGGAGTCTGGAGACCCAGTACTTC
CASSSGSLETQYF
>TRBJ1-5|TRBD1|TRBV6-5|NA
TGTGCCAGCAGCCGGGAGGGGGCGGGCAATCAGCCCCAGCATTTT
CASSREGAGNQPQHF
>TRBJ2-5|TRBD2|TRBV5-4|NA
TGTGCCAGCAGCTTGGAACTAGCGGGAGTAGAGACCCAGTACTTC
CASSLELAGVETQYF
>TRBJ2-1|TRBD2|TRBV7-3|NA
TGTGCCAGCAGCTCCCCCTCTAGCGGGCCGGGGAATGAGCAGTTCTTC
CASSSPSSGPGNEQFF
>TRBJ1-2|TRBD1|TRBV2|NA
TGTGCCAGCAGTGCTGGACAGGGCTATCTCATGAACTATGGCTACACCTTC
CASSAGQGYLMNYGYTF
>TRBJ2-7|NA|TRBV25-1|NA
TGTGCCAGCAGTGCCAGGGCCGTCGTCGGCGAGCAGTACTTC
CASSARAVVGEQYF
>TRBJ2-7|NA|TRBV19|NA
TGTGCCAGTAGTATTAAGGGCAGGGTGTACGAGCAGTACTTC
CASSIKGRVYEQYF
>TRBJ2-5|TRBD2|TRBV5-6|NA
TGTGCCAGCAGCCCCCGACTAGCTCAGTACCAAGAGACCCAGTACTTC
CASSPRLAQYQETQYF
>TRBJ1-5|TRBD1|TRBV2|NA
TGTGCCAGCAGTGTGGAGGGGGCCTCCTCGGGCAATCAGCCCCAGCATTTT
CASSVEGASSGNQPQHF
>TRBJ1-2|NA|TRBV7-3|once
TGTGCCAGCAGCCCCGGGGGAGGGGCCGGCTACACCTTC
CASSPGGGAGYTF
>TRBJ2-1|TRBD1|TRBV6-4|once
TGTGCCAGCAAAATGACCGGGACAGGGCAGAATGAGCAGTTCTTC
CASKMTGTGQNEQFF
>TRBJ2-7|TRBD2|TRBV5-1|NA
TGCGCCAGCAGCTGGGGGCCTCGCGGCGGGGGGCCGTACGAGCAGTACTTC
CASSWGPRGGGPYEQYF
>TRBJ2-7|NA|TRBV7-2|NA
TGTGCCAGCAACCAGGGTGCCGGCGAGCAGTACTTC
CASNQGAGEQYF
>TRBJ2-2|NA|TRBV6-6|NA
TGTGCCAGCAGTCCTGACAGGACCAACACCGGGGAGCTGTTTTTT
CASSPDRTNTGELFF
>TRBJ2-4|TRBD1|TRBV11-2|NA
TGTGCCAGCCGGCCGGAGACAGGGATAACAAACATTCAGTACTTC
CASRPETGITNIQYF
>TRBJ2-5|NA|TRBV7-3|NA
TGTGCCAGCAGCTTAAGTTCCTCAGGGCAAGAGACCCAGTACTTC
CASSLSSSGQETQYF
>TRBJ2-7|TRBD1|TRBV5-1|few
TGCGCCAGCAGTCCTTTCTCGGACAGGGGAACGGACGAGCAGTACTTC
CASSPFSDRGTDEQYF
>TRBJ1-2|TRBD1|TRBV5-4|NA
TGTGCCAGCAGCTTAAACAGGGGGTCGGGCTATGGCTACACCTTC
CASSLNRGSGYGYTF
>TRBJ2-1|NA|TRBV2|NA
TGTGCCAGCAGACCGGACTCGCTCTCCTACAATGAGCAGTTCTTC
CASRPDSLSYNEQFF
>TRBJ2-3|TRBD2|TRBV19|NA
TGTGCCAGTACCAGACTAGCGGGGGGGAGCACAGATACGCAGTATTTT
CASTRLAGGSTDTQYF
>TRBJ2-2|TRBD2|TRBV7-3|NA
TGTGCCAGCAGCCGTGGAGCGGGAGGGCCTCACACCGGGGAGCTGTTTTTT
CASSRGAGGPHTGELFF
>TRBJ1-4|TRBD1|TRBV30|NA
TGTGCCTGGGGGGACAGTTATAATGAAAAACTGTTTTTT
CAWGDSYNEKLFF
>TRBJ2-7|NA|TRBV7-2|NA
TGTGCCAGCAGCTTAGCTCTAGGGGGATACGAGCAGTACTTC
CASSLALGGYEQYF
>TRBJ1-1|NA|TRBV28|once
TGTGCCAGCACTACCGCAGGGGATCTCACTGAAGCTTTCTTT
CASTTAGDLTEAFF
>TRBJ1-2|TRBD1|TRBV5-4|NA
TGTGCCAGCAGCCCCGTGAAGGGGGCGGGCTATGGCTACACCTTC
CASSPVKGAGYGYTF
>TRBJ1-5|NA|TRBV30|once
TGTGCCTGGGGTTTCGGGAATGATCAGCCCCAGCATTTT
CAWGFGNDQPQHF
>TRBJ1-5|TRBD1|TRBV7-9|once
TGTGCCAGCAGCTCGACAGGGGACGGTCAGCCCCAGCATTTT
CASSSTGDGQPQHF
>TRBJ2-5|TRBD2|TRBV11-3|NA
TGTGCCAGCAGCTTATCGGTCTTAGCGGGAGTATGGGATGTAGAGACCCAGTACTTC
CASSLSVLAGVWDVETQYF
>TRBJ1-1|NA|TRBV7-2|once
TGTGCCAGCAGCCGGGGGGGGACGAACACTGAAGCTTTCTTT
CASSRGGTNTEAFF
>TRBJ2-7|TRBD1|TRBV7-2|NA
TGTGCCAGCAGCTTAGGAAGACAGGGACATGGCGTTCAGTACTTC
CASSLGRQGHGVQYF
>TRBJ1-5|TRBD1|TRBV28|NA
TGTGCCAGCAGTTTGATACAGGGGATAGTGCAGCCCCAGCATTTT
CASSLIQGIVQPQHF
>TRBJ2-7|NA|TRBV19|NA
TGTGCCAGTAGTATTAACAGGGCCTCCTACGAGCAGTACTTC
CASSINRASYEQYF
>TRBJ1-3|NA|TRBV19|NA
TGTGCCAGTAGCCTTCTCAACACCATATATTTT
CASSLLNTIYF
>TRBJ1-2|TRBD1|TRBV5-1|NA
TGCGCCAGCAGCCCAGGACAGGGGAAAAGATCAAATGGCTACACCTTC
CASSPGQGKRSNGYTF
>TRBJ1-5|NA|TRBV19|NA
TGTGCCAGTAGTAATGCTATTCAGCCCCAGCATTTT
CASSNAIQPQHF
>TRBJ2-3|NA|TRBV2|NA
TGTGCCAGCCAGGGAATAATAGATACGCAGTATTTT
CASQGIIDTQYF
>TRBJ2-7|TRBD1|TRBV7-2|NA
TGTGCCAGCAGCTTAGGTCCAGGGGGACGCACCGACTTC
CASSLGPGGRTDF
>TRBJ2-7|TRBD1|TRBV28|NA
TGTGCCAGCTCAACCCCCGACAGGGAGACCTACGAGCAGTACTTC
CASSTPDRETYEQYF